One sample yielded the 17 T cell receptor beta chains listed below, sequenced in a study of blood T cell repertoires in COVID-19. Sequencing used immunoSEQ multiplex PCR; TCRdb keeps in-frame clones, though not all of them. The table includes 250,000 to 350,000 clones, nearly 90% detected once. The sequencing input was PBMCs or T cells enriched from blood (not recorded which). The receptors were gathered from a woman aged 18-30 years with acute COVID-19.

This clone appeared once. The CDR3 loop reads CASSLHPGTTIYEQYF. CDR3 DNA: TGTGCCAGCAGTCTCCACCCCGGGACAACTATCTACGAGCAGTACTTC. This rearrangement joins TRBV28 to TRBJ2-7; weak D call: TRBD1 (6 bases). Trimming removed 5 bases from V and 3 bases from J, with 20 bases in between. Looked up from germline, CDR1 is MDHEN and CDR2 is SYDVKM. This CDR3 has 16 amino acids.

This chain connects TRBV6-1 to TRBJ1-4; 11 bases map to TRBD1. Unmatched junction bases numbered 1, after V lost 4 bases and J lost 0 bases. CDR3 size: 16 residues. Germline-derived CDR1 and CDR2 are MNHNS and SASEGT. Here the CDR3 reads CASSGDRGSTNEKLFF. For the CDR3, the DNA is TGTGCCAGCAGTGGGGACAGGGGGTCAACTAATGAAAAACTGTTTTTT.

A remark on this clone: This specimen includes other DNA sequences encoding the same CDR3. The gene calls are TRBV6-5 and TRBJ2-1, with TRBD2 matching over 13 bases. Germline V gene sequence: CDR1 MNHEY, CDR2 SVGAGI. The CDR3 sequence is 15 residues long. V lost 8 bases to trimming and J lost 4 bases; unmatched junction nucleotides: 5. This CDR3 is CASRTSGRVYNEQFF. CDR3 sequence (DNA): TGTGCCAGCCGTACTAGCGGGAGGGTTTACAATGAGCAGTTCTTC.

The V and J genes are TRBV7-3 and TRBJ2-3, with 7 bases fitting TRBD1. V dropped 2 bases and J dropped 7; count of bases not matched to a gene: 12. Germline values: CDR1 SGHTA, CDR2 FQGTGA. The CDR3 consists of 16 residues. CDR3 DNA sequence: TGTGCCAGCAGCTTAGACAGGGTTCCCCCATTTAATACGCAGTATTTT. Its protein is CASSLDRVPPFNTQYF. Filled out from reference TRBV7-3 and TRBJ2-3, the complete variable domain reads GAGVSQTPSNKVTEKGKYVELRCDPISGHTALYWYRQSLGQGPEFLIYFQGTGAADDSGLPNDRFFAVRPEGSVSTLKIQRTERGDSAVYLCASSLDRVPPFNTQYFGPGTRLTVL.

This rearrangement joins TRBV5-5 to TRBJ2-7; TRBD1 matches 7 bases. The CDR3 covers 14 residues. Germline assignment: CDR1 SGHKS and CDR2 YYEKEE (reference sequence). V lost 6 bases to trimming and J lost 2 bases; unmatched junction nucleotides: 8. In DNA form, the CDR3 reads TGTGCCAGCAAGGCCCGGGACAGTACCTACGAGCAGTACTTC. Encoded protein: CASKARDSTYEQYF.

The chain links TRBV4-2 to TRBJ2-1; D uncertain. Germline values: CDR1 LGHNA, CDR2 YNFKEQ. This CDR3 has 15 residues. Trimming cost V 1 base and J 5 bases, with 12 bases left between them. The CDR3, as DNA: TGTGCCAGCAGCCAAGTATTTTTCCGGGACAATGAGCAGTTCTTC. The encoded protein is CASSQVFFRDNEQFF.

V usage is TRBV3-1 (or the pseudogene TRBV3-2) and J usage is TRBJ2-7; D ambiguous. This CDR3 is built from 14 residues. Germline V gene sequence: CDR1 LGHDT, CDR2 YNNKEL (reference sequence). Trimming removed 2 bases from V and 2 bases from J, with 10 bases in between. In DNA form, the CDR3 reads TGTGCCAGCAGCCAACTAGGTGACCCCTACGAGCAGTACTTC. Translation: CASSQLGDPYEQYF.

V usage is TRBV11-2 and J usage is TRBJ1-4; D ambiguous. V was shortened by 6 bases and J by 15 bases, with 17 bases between the two germline ends. There are 12 residues in the CDR3. Germline CDR1 SGHAT, CDR2 FQNNGV. The CDR3 spells CASSRVAGLLFF. The CDR3 bases are TGTGCCAGCAGTCGGGTGGCGGGATTGTTGTTTTTT.

The chain uses TRBV20-1 and TRBJ2-3, with 12 positions matching TRBD2. Germline CDR1 reads DFQATT; CDR2 reads SNEGSKA (reference sequence). Trimming at V came to 3 bases and at J to 2 bases, leaving 6 bases not matched to a gene. This CDR3 region has 16 residues. The CDR3 DNA reads TGCAGTGCTAGTCGGCTAGCGGGAGGGTCCACAGATACGCAGTATTTT. It is translated as CSASRLAGGSTDTQYF.

The rearrangement joins TRBV19 to TRBJ2-1; the match to TRBD1 covers 7 bases. Losses at the gene ends were 4 bases for V and 2 bases for J; bases not matched to a gene: 5. Germline CDR1 and CDR2: LNHDA and SQIVND (reference sequence). The CDR3 has 15 residues. The CDR3 coding sequence is TGTGCCAGTAGTACGGGACAGCAGGCCTACAATGAGCAGTTCTTC. Residues: CASSTGQQAYNEQFF.

This clone has a single count. V and J are TRBV5-1 and TRBJ2-7; TRBD1 aligns across 8 bases. The CDR3 is made up of 18 amino acids. J lost 1 base, V lost 0 bases, and 12 bases had no gene match. Germline-derived CDR1 and CDR2 are SGHRS and YFSETQ. The CDR3 sequence: CASSLGQGAGKASYEQYF. Written as DNA, the CDR3 is TGCGCCAGCAGCTTGGGGCAGGGGGCGGGGAAGGCTTCCTACGAGCAGTACTTC.

The chain joins TRBV11-2 to TRBJ2-1; TRBD1 aligns across 10 bases. Losses at the gene ends were 4 bases for V and 8 bases for J; bases not matched to a gene: 14. The germline CDR1 and CDR2 sequences are SGHAT and FQNNGV. This CDR3 is 17 amino acids long. The CDR3 sequence: CASSSITDRGRRYEQFF. The CDR3 DNA reads TGTGCCAGCAGCTCCATAACCGACAGGGGGCGACGGTATGAGCAGTTCTTC.

This clone turned up a few times. The chain links TRBV30 to TRBJ2-2; 13 positions agree with TRBD2. The CDR3 is 16 residues long. The junction had 7 bases not matched to a gene; V was cut back by 4 bases and J by 5 bases. Germline lookup yields CDR1 GTSNPN and CDR2 SVGIG (reference sequence). CDR3 nucleotide sequence: TGTGCCTGGAACGGACTAGCGGGAGAGTGGACCGGGGAGCTGTTTTTT. Amino acid sequence: CAWNGLAGEWTGELFF.

The rearrangement joins TRBV10-1 to TRBJ2-7, with 7 bases that match TRBD2. This CDR3 has 14 residues. J lost 2 bases, V lost 5 bases, and 6 bases had no gene match. CDR1 is WNHNN, CDR2 SYGVQD, per germline (reference sequence). The CDR3 DNA sequence: TGCGCCAGCAGTTCAGCGGGACCAGCCTACGAGCAGTACTTC. Its protein is CASSSAGPAYEQYF.

V usage is TRBV6-2 or TRBV6-3 and J usage is TRBJ2-5; D remains ambiguous. This CDR3 has 13 amino acids. Deletions cut 6 bases from V and 1 base from J, with 9 bases between. Per germline, CDR1 MNHEY and CDR2 SVGEGT. CDR3 DNA sequence: TGTGCCAGCAGCGAACAAGTCCAAGAGACCCAGTACTTC. This encodes CASSEQVQETQYF.

V usage is TRBV5-8 and J usage is TRBJ2-1; TRBD2 might be the D (5 bases). Trimming pared 0 bases from V and 5 bases from J, leaving 15 bases between. The germline CDR1 and CDR2 sequences are SGHTS and YDEGEE. CDR3 size: 16 residues. CDR3 amino acids: CASSLGFGVGNNEQFF. The CDR3 DNA follows: TGTGCCAGCAGCTTGGGTTTCGGGGTCGGGAACAATGAGCAGTTCTTC.

This clone has a single count. The chain carries TRBV18 and TRBJ1-6; TRBD1 matches at 10 bases. Germline trimming cut 5 bases from V and 10 bases from J; bases unmatched to any gene: 5. The CDR3 runs to 14 residues. CDR1 is KGHSH and CDR2 is LQKENI in the germline V gene. The DNA of the CDR3 is TGTGCCAGCTCAGCCGGGACAGGGGCCTCACCCCTCCACTTT. This translates into CASSAGTGASPLHF. Full variable domain (remainder filled in from reference TRBV18 and TRBJ1-6): NAGVMQNPRHLVRRRGQEARLRCSPMKGHSHVYWYRQLPEEGLKFMVYLQKENIIDESGMPKERFSAEFPKEGPSILRIQQVVRGDSAAYFCASSAGTGASPLHFGNGTRLTVT.